This T cell receptor beta chain was found in a study of cytomegalovirus exposure and HLA in healthy donors. Study-level points and caveats: In a later analysis, V- and J-gene trimming of beta chains associated with a DCLRE1C missense variant, replicated independently.

The CDR3 is made up of 14 amino acids. The V gene's germline CDR1 is MDHEN and CDR2 SYDVKM. V was pared by 10 bases and J by 2 bases, with 15 bases between. The PCR employed 60 Vbeta primers together with 13 Jbeta primers. Profiling relied on immunoSEQ multiplex PCR, and the TCRdb table lists in-frame clones only, not all of them. The table includes about 160,000 clones, around 85% detected once. This clone was seen only once. Its antigen is not identified. The chain couples TRBV28 to TRBJ1-5; D might be TRBD1 (6 bases). Sample: PBMCs. The TCR originated in a woman aged 25 to 39 in good health and CMV-seronegative. Here the CDR3 DNA reads TGTGCCATCCGCCCCCAGGGGCGCAATCAGCCCCAGCATTTT. It encodes CAIRPQGRNQPQHF.